The clone carrying this T cell receptor beta chain was counted a few times. TCRdb reprocessed the RT-PCR reads with MiXCR, giving one entry per CDR3 protein. The table lists just under 550,000 distinct CDR3 sequences, 20% to 25% of them singletons. V was cut by 3 bases and J by 14 bases, with 11 bases left in between. This CDR3 is 11 amino acids long. Germline V gene sequence: CDR1 DFQATT, CDR2 SNEGSKA (reference sequence). This entry is derived from a study of response to subunit inactivated influenza vaccine. These records were also assigned to another study, of T cells expressing NK-cell markers. That investigation notes: Researchers built TCR beta cDNA using 5'RACE template switching with UMIs. Underlying the TCR beta repertoires were sorted CD3+CD56+NKG2C+, CD3+CD56+NKG2C- and CD3+CD56-NKG2C+ T cells. The share of CD8+ T cells held by dominant NKG2C+ clonotypes was about 1.0-8% in roughly 6 donors.

The rearrangement joins TRBV20-1 to TRBJ1-6, with D maybe TRBD1 (5 bases). The source material was CD4+ T cells sorted from PBMCs, sampled 12 days after vaccination. This sequence originates from a man aged 50-60 years who received an inactivated influenza vaccine. The CDR3 sequence is CSASFQGTLHF. The CDR3, as DNA: TGCAGTGCTAGTTTTCAGGGCACCCTCCACTTT.